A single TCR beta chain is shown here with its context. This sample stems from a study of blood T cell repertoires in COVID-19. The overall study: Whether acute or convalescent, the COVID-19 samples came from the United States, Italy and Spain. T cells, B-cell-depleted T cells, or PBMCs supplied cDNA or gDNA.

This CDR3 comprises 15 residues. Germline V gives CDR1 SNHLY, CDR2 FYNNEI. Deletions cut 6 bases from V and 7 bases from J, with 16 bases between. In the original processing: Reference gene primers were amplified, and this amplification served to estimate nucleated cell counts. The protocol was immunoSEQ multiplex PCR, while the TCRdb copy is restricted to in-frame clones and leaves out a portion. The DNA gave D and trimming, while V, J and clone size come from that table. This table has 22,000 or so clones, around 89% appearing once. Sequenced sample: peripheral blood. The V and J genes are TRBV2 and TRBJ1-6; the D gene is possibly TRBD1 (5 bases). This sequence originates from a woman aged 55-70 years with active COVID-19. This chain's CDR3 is CASSFSGAQNSPLHF. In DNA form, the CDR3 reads TGTGCCAGCAGCTTTTCTGGGGCCCAAAATTCACCCCTCCACTTT.